These 10 T cell receptor beta chains came from one sample sequenced in a study of blood T cell repertoires in COVID-19. Repertoires were generated with immunoSEQ multiplex PCR, while TCRdb's copy carries only in-frame clones and drops some. The data show around 97,000 clones, with roughly nine tenths seen just once and 6.2% held by the top ten. The sequencing sample was made of peripheral blood. These receptors all come from a human donor in a cohort sampled during active COVID-19.

The genes are TRBV28 and TRBJ2-5; tentatively, D is TRBD1 (5 bases). The V gene lost 6 bases and the J gene lost 7 bases, with 15 bases spanning the gap. This CDR3 is 13 amino acids long. The germline gives CDR1 MDHEN, CDR2 SYDVKM. DNA for the CDR3: TGTGCCAGCAGGTCCGGGCAGGGTGGGACCCAGTACTTC. Residues: CASRSGQGGTQYF.

This chain joins TRBV27 and TRBJ2-3, with 10 bases identical to TRBD2. Germline lookup yields CDR1 MNHEY and CDR2 SMNVEV (reference sequence). The CDR3 is 15 residues long. With V trimmed by 6 bases and J by 5 bases, 8 bases remained unmatched. CDR3 sequence reads: CASSPVAGGLDTQYF. The CDR3 nucleotides are TGTGCCAGCAGCCCCGTAGCGGGAGGTCTAGATACGCAGTATTTT.

CDR3 residues: CAISQKGTSGYEQYF. CDR3 nucleotide sequence: TGTGCCATCAGCCAAAAAGGGACTAGCGGATACGAGCAGTACTTC. The genes are TRBV10-3 and TRBJ2-7, with TRBD2 identical over 11 bases. Per the germline V gene, CDR1 is ENHRY and CDR2 is SYGVKD. The CDR3 has 15 residues. The junction had 8 bases not matched to a gene; V was cut back by 6 bases and J by 4 bases.

This clone turned up a few times. The chain recombines TRBV6-5 with TRBJ2-7, with 7 bases identical to TRBD1. The CDR3 has 15 amino acids. Trimming at V came to 7 bases and at J to 6 bases, leaving 15 bases not matched to a gene. Germline V gives CDR1 MNHEY, CDR2 SVGAGI. This CDR3 is CASKIFNSQGTEQYF. In DNA form, the CDR3 reads TGTGCCAGCAAGATATTCAACTCACAGGGGACCGAGCAGTACTTC.

The V and J genes are TRBV4-1 and TRBJ1-4, with D possibly being TRBD1 (5 bases). This CDR3 has 14 residues. Trimming removed 1 base from V and 6 bases from J, with 9 bases in between. CDR1 MGHRA and CDR2 YSYEKL come from the germline V gene. CDR3: CASSQGQGHEKLFF. In nucleotides, the CDR3 is TGCGCCAGCAGCCAAGGGCAGGGTCATGAAAAACTGTTTTTT.

This chain links TRBV5-1 with TRBJ2-2, with 8 bases identical to TRBD2. The germline V gene has CDR1 SGHRS and CDR2 YFSETQ. CDR3 length: 14 amino acids. The junction had 2 bases not matched to a gene; V was cut back by 6 bases and J by 1 base. CDR3: CASTSGGNTGELFF. In DNA form, the CDR3 reads TGCGCCAGCACAAGCGGGGGGAACACCGGGGAGCTGTTTTTT.

The chain recombines TRBV9 with TRBJ2-3, with 7 nucleotides matching TRBD1. Germline CDR1 SGDLS, CDR2 YYNGEE. J lost 4 bases, V lost 5 bases, and 7 bases had no gene match. The CDR3 has 14 residues. CDR3 in DNA: TGTGCCAGCAGGAGGGGGCGCAGCGCAGATACGCAGTATTTT. It encodes CASRRGRSADTQYF.

V and J are TRBV29-1 and TRBJ2-5; D is unresolved. CDR3 length: 11 amino acids. Germline CDR1 reads SQVTM; CDR2 reads ANQGSEA. Deletions cut 4 bases from V and 5 bases from J, with 8 bases between. CDR3 DNA sequence: TGCAGCGTTGTGTCCGGGGAGACCCAGTACTTC. It yields the protein CSVVSGETQYF. Full variable domain (outside the CDR3, taken from reference TRBV29-1 and TRBJ2-5): SAVISQKPSRDICQRGTSLTIQCQVDSQVTMMFWYRQQPGQSLTLIATANQGSEATYESGFVIDKFPISRPNLTFSTLTVSNMSPEDSSIYLCSVVSGETQYFGPGTRLLVL.

The rearrangement links TRBV6-5 to TRBJ2-7; no firm D call. Germline lookup yields CDR1 MNHEY and CDR2 SVGAGI. Trimming shortened V by 2 bases and J by 0 bases, and 5 bases separated the two germline ends. This CDR3 has 13 amino acids. This CDR3 is CASSYRSSYEQYF. The CDR3 DNA sequence: TGTGCCAGCAGTTACCGGAGCTCCTACGAGCAGTACTTC.

This chain connects TRBV9 to TRBJ2-5; D perhaps matches TRBD1 (6 bases). Germline-derived CDR1 and CDR2 are SGDLS and YYNGEE. V lost 3 bases, J lost 3 bases, and 12 bases lay in between. The CDR3 has 14 residues. The CDR3 protein is CASSARDTKETQYF. As DNA, the CDR3 is TGTGCCAGCAGCGCCCGGGACACTAAAGAGACCCAGTACTTC. Full variable domain (outside the CDR3, taken from reference TRBV9 and TRBJ2-5): DSGVTQTPKHLITATGQRVTLRCSPRSGDLSVYWYQQSLDQGLQFLIQYYNGEERAKGNILERFSAQQFPDLHSELNLSSLELGDSALYFCASSARDTKETQYFGPGTRLLVL.